This TCR beta chain was recovered during a study of cytomegalovirus exposure and HLA in healthy donors. On the study more broadly: About 85 million unique TCRs from HLA-typed donors were held in an early release of data.

With 60 Vbeta and 13 Jbeta primers, the PCR was carried out. Clones were read by immunoSEQ multiplex PCR, and TCRdb kept only the in-frame ones, dropping some. The sample contains about 180,000 clones, almost 85% of which appear only once. This clone showed up just a few times. CDR3 length: 15 residues. Germline-derived CDR1 and CDR2 are SGHVS and FNYEAQ. With V trimmed by 2 bases and J by 1 base, 2 bases remained unmatched. The rearrangement links TRBV7-6 to TRBJ2-5; 9 bases are shared with TRBD2. What was sequenced was PBMCs. This TCR was recovered from a woman aged 45-65 years in good health and CMV-seronegative. CDR3: CASSLLAGSQETQYF. CDR3 nucleotides: TGTGCCAGCAGCTTACTAGCGGGGAGCCAAGAGACCCAGTACTTC.